Each of the 10 T cell receptor beta chains below was sequenced from the same sample in a study of human T cells and chemical hapten exposure. Time point noted: patch test 1, 2 weeks after DPC sensitization. Treatment of the sample: therapeutic diphenylcyclopropenone sensitization with weekly scalp DPC. Using its own MiXCR run on the RACE reads, TCRdb lists one record per CDR3 protein. The sample lists more than 150,000 distinct CDR3 sequences, around 13% occurring once. The source material was whole blood, sampled in connection with sensitization to the hapten diphenylcyclopropenone (DPC). These receptors came from a woman younger than 45 with alopecia areata. Some clones in this sample may be carry-over from other donors' samples.

This clonotype came up many times. The gene calls are TRBV28 and TRBJ1-4; 9 positions match TRBD1. Germline CDR1 and CDR2: MDHEN and SYDVKM. The CDR3 has 14 residues. V lost 6 bases, J lost 8 bases, and 7 bases stayed unmatched. The CDR3 spells CASSPGQGREKLFF. As DNA, the CDR3 is TGTGCCAGCAGCCCTGGACAGGGGAGAGAAAAACTGTTTTTT.

V gene TRBV7-2 combines with J gene TRBJ2-5, with 16 bases lining up with TRBD2. The germline V gene encodes CDR1 SGHTA and CDR2 FQGNSA. V shed 3 bases and J 6 bases; nucleotides not matched to a gene: 10. The CDR3 contains 18 residues. The CDR3 loop is CASSLGLAGGPALKTQYF. CDR3 coding DNA: TGTGCCAGCAGCTTGGGACTAGCGGGGGGGCCGGCCTTAAAGACCCAGTACTTC.

This clonotype has just a few counts. This chain connects TRBV28 to TRBJ1-2, with D unresolved. V lost 5 bases and J lost 6, with 10 bases in between. CDR1 is MDHEN and CDR2 is SYDVKM in the germline V gene. The CDR3 consists of 12 residues. The CDR3 spells CASSPPKDGYTF. CDR3 DNA: TGTGCCAGCAGTCCCCCCAAGGATGGCTACACCTTC.

The chain uses TRBV11-1 and TRBJ2-4; 7 nucleotides agree with TRBD2. Germline values: CDR1 SGHAT, CDR2 FQDESV (reference sequence). The CDR3 consists of 14 residues. The ends lost 5 bases at V and 3 bases at J; junction bases unmatched: 4. The CDR3 spells CASSQQRGKNIQYF. CDR3 DNA: TGTGCCAGCAGCCAGCAGCGGGGCAAAAACATTCAGTACTTC. Full variable domain (rest looked up from reference TRBV11-1 and TRBJ2-4): EAEVAQSPRYKITEKSQAVAFWCDPISGHATLYWYRQILGQGPELLVQFQDESVVDDSQLPKDRFSAERLKGVDSTLKIQPAELGDSAMYLCASSQQRGKNIQYFGAGTRLSVL.

This clonotype was found a few times. V gene TRBV7-9 combines with J gene TRBJ2-7; no reliable D call. This CDR3 spans 13 amino acids. Trimming took off 5 bases at V and 2 bases at J, with 10 bases between the two ends. The germline V gene has CDR1 SEHNR and CDR2 FQNEAQ (reference sequence). CDR3 sequence: CASSPVRTYEQYF. The CDR3 DNA reads TGTGCCAGCAGCCCGGTACGAACCTACGAGCAGTACTTC.

In its sample, this clonotype was seen many times. V and J are TRBV5-1 and TRBJ2-6; D remains ambiguous. CDR3 length equals 14 residues. In germline, CDR1 is SGHRS, CDR2 YFSETQ. V was trimmed by 4 bases and J by 1 base, leaving 6 bases between them. The CDR3 reads CASSEQSGANVLTF. CDR3 sequence (DNA): TGCGCCAGCAGCGAACAATCTGGGGCCAACGTCCTGACTTTC. Full variable domain (missing parts from reference TRBV5-1 and TRBJ2-6): KAGVTQTPRYLIKTRGQQVTLSCSPISGHRSVSWYQQTPGQGLQFLFEYFSETQRNKGNFPGRFSGRQFSNSRSEMNVSTLELGDSALYLCASSEQSGANVLTFGAGSRLTVL.

This clonotype was observed a few times. The V gene is TRBV4-1, the J gene TRBJ1-6, with 7 nucleotides matching TRBD1. Per the germline V gene, CDR1 is MGHRA and CDR2 is YSYEKL. V lost 4 bases, J lost 10 bases, and 4 bases stayed unmatched. CDR3 length equals 13 residues. The CDR3 DNA is TGCGCCAGCAGCCCGACAGGGACCTCACCCCTCCACTTT. This encodes CASSPTGTSPLHF.

In this sample, this clonotype turned up many times. This chain uses TRBV5-1 with TRBJ2-2, with TRBD1 identical over 7 bases. Germline V gives CDR1 SGHRS, CDR2 YFSETQ. This CDR3 is built from 16 residues. After removal of 1 base from V and 7 bases from J, the junction contained 10 bases not matched to a gene. The CDR3 coding sequence is TGCGCCAGCAGCTTGCCCGGGACAGCTAAATTCGGGGAGCTGTTTTTT. The encoded protein is CASSLPGTAKFGELFF.

DNA of the CDR3: TGTGCCAGCAGTTCCCCCTCCGGTCAGGGCAAGTCGGAGCAGTACTTC. Encoded protein: CASSSPSGQGKSEQYF. The rearrangement uses TRBV27 and TRBJ2-7; D may be TRBD1 (5 bases). Germline V gives CDR1 MNHEY, CDR2 SMNVEV (reference sequence). Between the trimmed V and J ends, which lost 4 bases and 7 bases, there was a span of 23 bases. The CDR3 covers 16 residues.

This clonotype came up once. The genes are TRBV4-2 and TRBJ2-3; D perhaps matches TRBD2 (6 bases). V shed 0 bases and J shed 1 base, with 14 bases lying between them. CDR3 size: 17 residues. Germline CDR1 is LGHNA and CDR2 is YNFKEQ. As DNA, the CDR3 is TGTGCCAGCAGCCAAGAGCCCTCTAGCGCCGGCACAGATACGCAGTATTTT. It codes for CASSQEPSSAGTDTQYF.